This T cell receptor (beta chain) was identified in a study of OX40 agonist ivuxolimab in advanced cancers. The CDR3 is 11 residues long. Trimming pared 1 base from V and 11 bases from J, leaving 8 bases between. Germline V gene data show CDR1 as SNHLY and CDR2 as FYNNEI. Only in-frame clones appear in the TCRdb table, and some are missing; sequencing was by immunoSEQ multiplex PCR. The table has about 40,000 clones, more than 70% seen once; the top ten hold 21%. This TCR derives from an adult with an advanced solid tumor such as melanoma, head and neck, liver or kidney cancer. The sequencing here drew on CD4+ or CD8+ T cells sorted from blood, taken in a trial of the OX40 agonist ivuxolimab. The genes are TRBV2 and TRBJ1-1; D is undetermined. CDR3 coding DNA: TGTGCCAGCAGTGAAGGCTCCAGGGCTTTCTTT. Its translation: CASSEGSRAFF.